Given below is one T cell receptor beta chain in context. Its antigen remains unidentified. No much larger clone is present one base from it, and per-base qualities are unavailable. The sample's time point, from its label and the paper: cycle 4 day 1 (C4D1), after 5 to 7 weeks of nivolumab. All trial patients had relapsed after autologous stem cell transplantation, with cohorts A, B and C differing in prior brentuximab vedotin exposure. Using a Miltenyi CD4+ T cell isolation kit, CD4+ T cells were purified from thawed PBMCs through magnetic negative selection. The trial cohort was composed of 56 patients with relapsed/refractory classical Hodgkin lymphoma, for whom complete response, partial response or progressive disease was recorded as best overall response. In the multi-cohort phase II CheckMate 205 trial, trial patients received single-agent nivolumab. Best overall response was determined by an independent review committee according to the 2007 International Working Group response criteria. Trial PBMCs were collected immediately before nivolumab initiation (C1D1) and during therapy at cycle 2 day 1 and cycle 4 day 1. After peripheral blood was drawn into 8 mL Vacutainer Cell Preparation Tubes, PBMCs were isolated by centrifugation and then cryopreserved. Purified CD4+ and CD8+ fractions were prepared only for cases with an additional available PBMC sample. On LS columns in a quadroMACS separator, the magnetically labelled cells were depleted, and the flow-through was collected as the purified fraction.

These data are taken from a study of PD-1 blockade in classical Hodgkin lymphoma (dated by TCRdb to between 2020 and 2021). Some background on the complete study: Nivolumab dosing was 3 mg/kg intravenously every 2 weeks, continuing until either disease progression or unacceptable toxicity. The study used CyTOF and TCR beta sequencing to define a peripheral blood immune signature of response to PD-1 blockade in classical Hodgkin lymphoma. Overall study outcomes, separate from this receptor: Lower diversity was seen in patients whose nivolumab began less than 1 year after ASCT, and these patients were left out of later analyses so that immune reconstitution would not confound the results. The study was limited to a single clinical trial cohort, and causes of repertoire differences, possibly disease activity or prior therapy, remained undefined. By C4D1, a significant rise was seen in CD4+ TCR diversity but not in CD8+ TCR diversity (p=0.0027 vs p=0.16), and the rise was most apparent among complete responders (p=0.02). Baseline TCR diversity was reported as lower in newly diagnosed patients than in healthy donors, and lower still in relapsed/refractory patients. Trial patients with a complete response had baseline diversity similar to that of newly diagnosed patients, while partial responders and progressors had significantly lower diversity.

The Qiagen DNeasy kit was used to extract genomic DNA from unsorted PBMCs and from the negatively selected CD4+ and CD8+ fractions. TCR beta CDR3 regions were subjected to amplification by immunoSEQ multiplex PCR with primers that anneal to V and J segments. A synthetic immune receptor repertoire was used to minimize amplification bias, and remaining bias was computationally removed after sequencing. Per the source publication's procedure: Custom Python scripts were used to quantify repertoire diversity as the Shannon entropy index. Unsorted, CD4+ and CD8+ repertoires were analyzed separately, except for combined analyses in which CD4+ and CD8+ sequences were merged in silico. Clonal expansion was defined as at least a 2-fold frequency increase after treatment relative to C1D1, with a pseudocount of 0.5 for undetected baseline clones. Clones with 0 or 1 copy at C1D1 were defined as singleton clones, while clones with 2 or more copies were defined as non-singleton clones. Clones expanded in unsorted samples were labelled as CD4+, CD8+ or unknown by matching protein sequences in sorted samples from the same patient. Wilcoxon tests were applied to paired samples to test diversity changes from C1D1 to C4D1. Entries here come from immuneACCESS through TCRdb and include only in-frame sequences with V and J called. Some clones fail to appear in such tables; in the studies checked, an unresolved V gene covers under half of the shortfall, and the cause of the remainder is unknown. From that table come the V and J calls and clone size; the DNA was used to work out D and trimming. In this sample the table shows tens of thousands of clones, around 85% of which occur a single time. Clones ranked in the top ten supply 3.1% of the sample.

Based on the germline V gene (reference sequence), the CDR1 and CDR2 sequences are SEHNR and FQNEAQ. Trimming removed 5 bases from V and 2 bases from J, leaving 15 bases between the germline ends. The CDR3 numbers 16 residues from cysteine through phenylalanine. The DNA shown is the 48-base CDR3, in frame from base 1. Recombination linked TRBV7-9 to TRBJ2-2; the D gene is perhaps TRBD1, from 6 matching bases. This receptor was taken from a human donor with classical Hodgkin lymphoma. The sample here was CD4+ T cells from blood, taken before the fourth cycle of nivolumab. The sequenced DNA is TGTGCCAGCAGCCAACAAAAGGGGGTAAACACCGGGGAGCTGTTTTTT. It translates to CASSQQKGVNTGELFF.